This T cell receptor beta chain appears in the sequencing data of a study of blood T cells in healthy people across ages. CDR1 and CDR2 (germline): MNHEY, SVGEGT. V was clipped by 6 bases and J by 4 bases, with 10 bases between them. The CDR3 loop spans 12 amino acids. A few counts support this clonotype. Using a J-beta primer mix together with a sample-barcoded 5' primer, a second PCR was run for about 6 to 11 cycles. One entry per CDR3 protein results from TCRdb running MiXCR on the 5' RACE reads. The sample lists 1.5 million to 2 million distinct CDR3 sequences; roughly 30% were seen once. The gene calls are TRBV6-2 or TRBV6-3 and TRBJ2-7; D is unclear. The material sequenced was blood. This clonotype was obtained from a woman aged 25 to 39 in good health. CDR3 bases: TGTGCCAGCAGGACACAAAATTACGAGCAGTACTTC. As protein: CASRTQNYEQYF.